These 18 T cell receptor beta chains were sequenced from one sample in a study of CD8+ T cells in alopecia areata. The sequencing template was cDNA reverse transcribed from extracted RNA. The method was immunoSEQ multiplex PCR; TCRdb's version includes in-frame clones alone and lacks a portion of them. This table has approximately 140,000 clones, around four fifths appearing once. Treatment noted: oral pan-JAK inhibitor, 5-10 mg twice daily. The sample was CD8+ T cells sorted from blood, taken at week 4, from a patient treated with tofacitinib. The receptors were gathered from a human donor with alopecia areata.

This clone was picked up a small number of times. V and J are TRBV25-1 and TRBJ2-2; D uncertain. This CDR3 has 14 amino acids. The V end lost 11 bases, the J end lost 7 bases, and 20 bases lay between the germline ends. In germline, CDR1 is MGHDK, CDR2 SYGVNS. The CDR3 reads CASVHEGPGGELFF. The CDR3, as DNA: TGTGCCTCCGTGCATGAAGGCCCCGGCGGGGAGCTGTTTTTT.

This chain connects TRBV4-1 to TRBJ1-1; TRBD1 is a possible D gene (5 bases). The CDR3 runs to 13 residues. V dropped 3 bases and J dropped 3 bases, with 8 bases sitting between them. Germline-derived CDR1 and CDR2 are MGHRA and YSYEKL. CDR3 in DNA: TGCGCCAGCAGCCACCAAGGGGACACTGAAGCTTTCTTT. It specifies CASSHQGDTEAFF.

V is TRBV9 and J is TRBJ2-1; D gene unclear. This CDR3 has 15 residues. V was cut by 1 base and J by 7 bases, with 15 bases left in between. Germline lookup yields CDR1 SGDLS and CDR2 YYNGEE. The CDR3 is CASSVRLGLANEQFF. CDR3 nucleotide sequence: TGTGCCAGCAGCGTACGTCTAGGCCTTGCGAATGAGCAGTTCTTC.

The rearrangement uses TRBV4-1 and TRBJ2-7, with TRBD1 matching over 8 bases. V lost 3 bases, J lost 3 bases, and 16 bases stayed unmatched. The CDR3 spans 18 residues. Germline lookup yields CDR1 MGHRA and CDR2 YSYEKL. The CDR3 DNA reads TGCGCCAGCAGCCAGATAACAGGGGGTCCTCACTCCGACTACGAGCAGTACTTC. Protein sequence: CASSQITGGPHSDYEQYF.

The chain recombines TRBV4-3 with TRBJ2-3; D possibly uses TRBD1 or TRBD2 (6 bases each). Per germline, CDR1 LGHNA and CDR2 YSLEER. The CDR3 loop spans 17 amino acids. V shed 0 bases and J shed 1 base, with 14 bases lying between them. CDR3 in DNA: TGCGCCAGCAGCCAAGATCCAGGTGGGGGGCGCACAGATACGCAGTATTTT. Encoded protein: CASSQDPGGGRTDTQYF.

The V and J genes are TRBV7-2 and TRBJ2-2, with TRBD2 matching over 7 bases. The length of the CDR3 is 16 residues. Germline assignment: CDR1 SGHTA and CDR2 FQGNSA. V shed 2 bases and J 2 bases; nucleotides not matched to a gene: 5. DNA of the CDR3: TGTGCCAGCAGCTTATCGAGCGGGGCAAACACCGGGGAGCTGTTTTTT. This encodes CASSLSSGANTGELFF. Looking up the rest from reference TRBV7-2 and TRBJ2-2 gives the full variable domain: GAGVSQSPSNKVTEKGKDVELRCDPISGHTALYWYRQSLGQGLEFLIYFQGNSAPDKSGLPSDRFSAERTGGSVSTLTIQRTQQEDSAVYLCASSLSSGANTGELFFGEGSRLTVL.

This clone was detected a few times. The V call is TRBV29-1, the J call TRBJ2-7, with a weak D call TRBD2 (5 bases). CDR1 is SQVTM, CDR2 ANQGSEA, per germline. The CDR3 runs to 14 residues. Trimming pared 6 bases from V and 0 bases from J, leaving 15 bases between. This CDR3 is CSVIRGDNSYEQYF. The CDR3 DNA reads TGCAGCGTAATTCGGGGAGACAACTCCTACGAGCAGTACTTC.

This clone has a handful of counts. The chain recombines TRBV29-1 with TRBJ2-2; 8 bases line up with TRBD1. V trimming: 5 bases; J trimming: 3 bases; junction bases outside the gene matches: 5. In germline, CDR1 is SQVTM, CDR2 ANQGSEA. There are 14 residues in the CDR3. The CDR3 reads CSVRQGAYTGELFF. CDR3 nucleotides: TGCAGCGTTCGGCAGGGGGCTTACACCGGGGAGCTGTTTTTT.

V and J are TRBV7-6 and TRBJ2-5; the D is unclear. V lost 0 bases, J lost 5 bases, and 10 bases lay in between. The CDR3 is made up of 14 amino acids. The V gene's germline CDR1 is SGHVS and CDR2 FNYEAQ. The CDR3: CASSLASIAETQYF. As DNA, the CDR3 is TGTGCCAGCAGCTTAGCCTCCATTGCGGAGACCCAGTACTTC.

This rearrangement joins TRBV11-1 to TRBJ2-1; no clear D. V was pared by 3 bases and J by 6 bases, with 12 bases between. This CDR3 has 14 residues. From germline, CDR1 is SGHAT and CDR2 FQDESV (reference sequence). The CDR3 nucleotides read TGTGCCAGCAGCTTGTTGAATAGCCCCAATGAGCAGTTCTTC. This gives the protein CASSLLNSPNEQFF.

Here the CDR3 DNA reads TGCGCCAGCAGCCAAGGTCCCGGAGGAAACTATGGCTACACCTTC. It yields the protein CASSQGPGGNYGYTF. The genes are TRBV4-1 and TRBJ1-2; D remains unclear. Germline V gene lookup returns CDR1 MGHRA and CDR2 YSYEKL. This CDR3 contains 15 residues. V was shortened by 1 base and J by 2 bases, with 11 bases between the two germline ends.

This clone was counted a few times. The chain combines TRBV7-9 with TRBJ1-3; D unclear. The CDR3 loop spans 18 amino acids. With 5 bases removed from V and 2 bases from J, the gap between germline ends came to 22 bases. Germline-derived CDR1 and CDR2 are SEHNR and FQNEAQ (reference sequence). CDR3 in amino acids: CASSPTSLPGSAGNTIYF. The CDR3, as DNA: TGTGCCAGCAGCCCAACGTCACTCCCAGGATCGGCTGGAAACACCATATATTTT.

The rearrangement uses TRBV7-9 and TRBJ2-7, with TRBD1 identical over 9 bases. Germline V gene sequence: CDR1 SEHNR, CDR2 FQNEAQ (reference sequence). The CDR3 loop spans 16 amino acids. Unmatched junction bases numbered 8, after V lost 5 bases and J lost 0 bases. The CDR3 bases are TGTGCCAGCAGCGGCCTGACAGGGGGATTCTCCTACGAGCAGTACTTC. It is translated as CASSGLTGGFSYEQYF.

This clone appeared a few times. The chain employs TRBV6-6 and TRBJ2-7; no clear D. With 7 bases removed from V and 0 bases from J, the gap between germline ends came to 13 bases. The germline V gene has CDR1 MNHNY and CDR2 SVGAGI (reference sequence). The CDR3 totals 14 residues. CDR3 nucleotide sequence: TGTGCCAGCACCTTAGGGCATAGCTCCTACGAGCAGTACTTC. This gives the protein CASTLGHSSYEQYF.

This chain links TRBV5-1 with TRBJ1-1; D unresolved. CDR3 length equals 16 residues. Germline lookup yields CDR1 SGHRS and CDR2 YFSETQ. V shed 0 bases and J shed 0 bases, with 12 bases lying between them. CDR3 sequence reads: CASSLALVGMNTEAFF. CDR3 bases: TGCGCCAGCAGCTTGGCCCTTGTAGGGATGAACACTGAAGCTTTCTTT.

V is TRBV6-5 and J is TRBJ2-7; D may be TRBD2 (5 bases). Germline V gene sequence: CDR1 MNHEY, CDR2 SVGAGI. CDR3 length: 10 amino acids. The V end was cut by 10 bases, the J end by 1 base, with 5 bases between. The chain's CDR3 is CATGSYEQYF. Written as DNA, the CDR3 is TGTGCCACGGGGTCCTACGAGCAGTACTTC.

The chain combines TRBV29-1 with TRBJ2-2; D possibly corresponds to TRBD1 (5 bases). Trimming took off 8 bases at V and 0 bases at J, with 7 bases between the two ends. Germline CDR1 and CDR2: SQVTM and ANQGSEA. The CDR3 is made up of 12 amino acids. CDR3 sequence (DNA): TGCAGCACCAGGGCGAACACCGGGGAGCTGTTTTTT. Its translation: CSTRANTGELFF.

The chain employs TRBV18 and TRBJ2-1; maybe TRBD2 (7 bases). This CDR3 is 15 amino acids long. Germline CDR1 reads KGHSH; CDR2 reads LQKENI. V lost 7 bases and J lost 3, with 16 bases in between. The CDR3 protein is CASLNGGAHYNEQFF. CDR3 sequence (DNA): TGTGCCAGCTTAAATGGGGGGGCACACTACAATGAGCAGTTCTTC.